This T cell receptor (beta chain) stems from a study of T cell clones after liver transplantation. Study-level findings and limits: A larger donor-reactive than third-party decline suggested partial antigen-specific deletion.

In regard to this clone: The antigen is undetermined.

The CDR3 loop spans 16 amino acids. J lost 2 bases, V lost 1 base, and 4 bases had no gene match. Germline CDR1 SGHTA, CDR2 FQGNSA. Generated by immunoSEQ multiplex PCR, the TCRdb table keeps only in-frame clones and is missing some. Of approximately 22,000 clones in the sample, 80% to 95% are singletons; the top ten hold 25%. This TCR came from a human patient who received a liver transplant. The graft donor may have contributed some T cells. The chain couples TRBV7-2 to TRBJ1-2; 10 nucleotides align to TRBD1. The material sequenced was CD8+ T cells from blood, taken nearly 26 months after liver transplant. Here the CDR3 reads CASSLDDRGPNYGYTF. The CDR3 DNA reads as TGTGCCAGCAGCTTAGATGACAGGGGGCCGAACTATGGCTACACCTTC. The full variable domain, its missing parts supplied by reference TRBV7-2 and TRBJ1-2, is GAGVSQSPSNKVTEKGKDVELRCDPISGHTALYWYRQSLGQGLEFLIYFQGNSAPDKSGLPSDRFSAERTGGSVSTLTIQRTQQEDSAVYLCASSLDDRGPNYGYTFGSGTRLTVV.